This T cell receptor (beta chain) originates from a study of blood T cell repertoires in COVID-19. The wider study: PBMCs, B-cell-depleted T cells, or T cells provided the cDNA or gDNA that made up the material.

The table came from immunoSEQ multiplex PCR; TCRdb's copy has only in-frame clones and leaves some out. The table includes around 130,000 clones, 75% to 90% detected once. A few counts support this clone. Trimming removed 5 bases at V and 5 bases at J, with 13 bases between. CDR1 and CDR2 (germline): SGDLS, YYNGEE. This CDR3 spans 14 amino acids. Source material: peripheral blood. The receptor comes from a man in his sixties or seventies with active or convalescent COVID-19. The chain links TRBV9 to TRBJ2-2, with D perhaps matching TRBD1 (6 bases). Here the CDR3 reads CASSDDRWTGELFF. In nucleotides, the CDR3 is TGTGCCAGCAGTGATGACAGGTGGACCGGGGAGCTGTTTTTT.